This passage covers 8 T cell receptor beta chains from one sample sequenced in a study of OX40 agonist ivuxolimab in advanced cancers. Profiled with immunoSEQ multiplex PCR; TCRdb holds only in-frame clones, not every one. The sample yields about 12,000 clones, 75% to 95% seen once. Sequenced here: CD4+ or CD8+ T cells sorted from blood, sampled in a trial of the OX40 agonist ivuxolimab. These receptors came from an adult with an advanced solid tumor such as melanoma, head and neck, liver or kidney cancer.

The chain is built from TRBV7-6 and TRBJ1-3, with 11 nucleotides matching TRBD1. Germline V gives CDR1 SGHVS, CDR2 FNYEAQ. This CDR3 is 16 amino acids long. V trimming: 4 bases; J trimming: 1 base; junction bases outside the gene matches: 3. The DNA of the CDR3 is TGTGCCAGCAGCTCCGGACAGGGGGCGTCTGGAAACACCATATATTTT. This translates into CASSSGQGASGNTIYF.

J is TRBJ1-1 and V is TRBV5-4, with 7 bases that match TRBD1. V was pared by 7 bases and J by 1 base, with 1 base of the junction left unmatched. There are 12 residues in the CDR3. CDR1 and CDR2 (germline): SGHNT, YYREEE (reference sequence). The CDR3 DNA is TGTGCCAGCCGACAGGGGAACACTGAAGCTTTCTTT. Translated: CASRQGNTEAFF.

Of note for this clone: The germline gene is not matched at one end of the junction; a read error may be the cause. The rearrangement uses TRBV4-1 and TRBJ2-7; D is possibly TRBD2 (7 bases). CDR1 is MGHRA and CDR2 is YSYEKL in the germline V gene. The CDR3 extends over 15 amino acids. The DNA of the CDR3 is TGTGCCAGCAGCTTACGGGGGGCCAGGGCCTACGAGCAGTACTTC. It encodes CASSLRGARAYEQYF.

The chain combines TRBV9 with TRBJ2-5, with 9 positions matching TRBD2. CDR3 size: 16 residues. Germline CDR1 reads SGDLS; CDR2 reads YYNGEE. J was trimmed by 5 bases and V by 4 bases; bases with no gene match: 12. The chain's CDR3 is CASSPGGGRADETQYF. In DNA form, the CDR3 reads TGTGCCAGCAGCCCGGGGGGCGGGAGGGCCGATGAGACCCAGTACTTC.

The V call is TRBV9, the J call TRBJ2-3; D is undetermined. The germline gives CDR1 SGDLS, CDR2 YYNGEE. Trimming shortened V by 4 bases and J by 3 bases, and 15 bases separated the two germline ends. This CDR3 comprises 15 residues. This CDR3 reads CASSISRSGTDTQYF. The CDR3 bases are TGTGCCAGCAGCATTAGCAGGTCTGGGACAGATACGCAGTATTTT. The complete variable domain, with remaining parts taken from reference TRBV9 and TRBJ2-3, reads DSGVTQTPKHLITATGQRVTLRCSPRSGDLSVYWYQQSLDQGLQFLIQYYNGEERAKGNILERFSAQQFPDLHSELNLSSLELGDSALYFCASSISRSGTDTQYFGPGTRLTVL.

The chain is built from TRBV15 and TRBJ2-7, with D hard to call. CDR3 length equals 15 residues. Deletions cut 1 base from V and 7 bases from J, with 17 bases between. The germline V gene has CDR1 LNHNV and CDR2 YYDKDF (reference sequence). The CDR3 coding sequence is TGTGCCACCAGCAGAGTCCCTCCCGGATTTCGGGAGCAGTACTTC. Translating gives CATSRVPPGFREQYF.

The V gene is TRBV30, the J gene TRBJ1-6, with a possible D match to TRBD1 (6 bases). The CDR3 runs 15 residues. CDR1 and CDR2 from the germline V gene are GTSNPN and SVGIG (reference sequence). V lost 3 bases, J lost 7 bases, and 16 bases lay in between. The CDR3 spells CAWSPQGTINSPLHF. The CDR3 nucleotides read TGTGCCTGGAGCCCTCAGGGGACCATCAATTCACCCCTCCACTTT. Combining the CDR3 with reference TRBV30 and TRBJ1-6 gives the whole variable domain SQTIHQWPATLVQPVGSPLSLECTVEGTSNPNLYWYRQAAGRGLQLLFYSVGIGQISSEVPQNLSASRPQDRQFILSSKKLLLSDSGFYLCAWSPQGTINSPLHFGNGTRLTVT.

This chain uses TRBV9 with TRBJ1-1; D not certain. The CDR3 has 14 amino acids. Trimming pared 4 bases from V and 4 bases from J, leaving 14 bases between. Looked up from germline, CDR1 is SGDLS and CDR2 is YYNGEE. The CDR3 DNA reads as TGTGCCAGCAGCCCTGGACCTGGAGGCACTGAAGCTTTCTTT. Its translation is CASSPGPGGTEAFF.